This paragraph covers one T cell receptor (beta chain) sequence. The record originates from a study of T cell changes during pregnancy in multiple sclerosis. Profiled with immunoSEQ multiplex PCR; TCRdb holds only in-frame clones, not every one. The profile shows about 100,000 clones, approximately 92% of them singletons. This specimen was peripheral blood, taken in the second trimester of pregnancy. This TCR was sampled from a female donor with multiple sclerosis, enrolled in a pregnancy study.

CDR3 residues: CASRTSNQPQHF. The CDR3 bases are TGTGCCAGCAGGACAAGCAATCAGCCCCAGCATTTT. The V call is TRBV27, the J call TRBJ1-5, with D uncertain. Germline-derived CDR1 and CDR2 are MNHEY and SMNVEV (reference sequence). With 6 bases removed from V and 1 base from J, the gap between germline ends came to 4 bases. The CDR3 runs 12 residues.